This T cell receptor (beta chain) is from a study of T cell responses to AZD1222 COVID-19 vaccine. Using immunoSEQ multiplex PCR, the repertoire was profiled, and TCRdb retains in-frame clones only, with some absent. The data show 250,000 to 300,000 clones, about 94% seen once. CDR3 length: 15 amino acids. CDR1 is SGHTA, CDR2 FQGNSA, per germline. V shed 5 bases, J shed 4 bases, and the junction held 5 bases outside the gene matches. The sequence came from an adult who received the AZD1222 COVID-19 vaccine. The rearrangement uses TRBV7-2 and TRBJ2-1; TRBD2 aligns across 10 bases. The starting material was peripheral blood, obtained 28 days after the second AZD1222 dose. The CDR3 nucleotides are TGTGCCAGCAGCCCCAGCGGGAGGGTATACAATGAGCAGTTCTTC. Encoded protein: CASSPSGRVYNEQFF.